These T cell receptor beta chains were read from a single sample in a study of T cells in localized non-small cell lung cancer. Here immunoSEQ multiplex PCR was the method, and the copy in TCRdb shows in-frame clones only, minus some. In the table there are 20,000 to 25,000 clones, about 81% of which are singletons. Sequenced material: peripheral blood, taken before any cancer treatment. The receptors were gathered from a man aged 40 to 70 with stage I lung adenocarcinoma. Each CDR3 is given with its conserved first and last residue. A D gene is named only where the DNA matches it firmly. Clone size is given for some rows only: seen once, a few or many times, or a class if the clone is expanded.

V gene: TRBV7-9; D gene: -; clone size: -; J gene: TRBJ2-2; CDR3 DNA: TGTGCCAGCAGCACACCCCCACCAGCGGAGGGGGGCGGGGAGCTGTTTTTT; CDR3 protein: CASSTPPPAEGGGELFF
V gene: TRBV28; D gene: -; clone size: once; J gene: TRBJ2-5; CDR3 DNA: TGTGCCGGATCTGGGGGAGGACAAGAGACCCAGTACTTC; CDR3 protein: CAGSGGGQETQYF
V gene: TRBV28; D gene: -; clone size: -; J gene: TRBJ2-1; CDR3 DNA: TGTGCCAGCAGTTTGTGGCAGGCCTACAATGAGCAGTTCTTC; CDR3 protein: CASSLWQAYNEQFF
V gene: TRBV10-2; D gene: TRBD2; clone size: -; J gene: TRBJ2-4; CDR3 DNA: TGCGCCAGCGGTCGACTAGCGGGAGGGCGGGTCATTCAGTACTTC; CDR3 protein: CASGRLAGGRVIQYF
V gene: TRBV5-5; D gene: TRBD1; clone size: once; J gene: TRBJ2-7; CDR3 DNA: TGTGCCAGCAGCTTGGTTCACAGGGGAGACTACGAGCAGTACTTC; CDR3 protein: CASSLVHRGDYEQYF
V gene: TRBV28; D gene: TRBD1; clone size: -; J gene: TRBJ2-7; CDR3 DNA: TGTGCCAGCAGCCCGACCGGGACAGAGACCTACGAGCAGTACTTC; CDR3 protein: CASSPTGTETYEQYF
V gene: TRBV5-6; D gene: -; clone size: -; J gene: TRBJ2-7; CDR3 DNA: TGTGCCAGCAGCTCCTCCAGGGACGCGAACGAGCAGTACTTC; CDR3 protein: CASSSSRDANEQYF
V gene: TRBV7-8; D gene: TRBD1; clone size: once; J gene: TRBJ1-6; CDR3 DNA: TGTGCCAGCAGCTCCCGGGACAGTAAGAATTCACCCCTCCACTTT; CDR3 protein: CASSSRDSKNSPLHF
V gene: TRBV2; D gene: -; clone size: few; J gene: TRBJ1-2; CDR3 DNA: TGTGCCAGCAGAAGGACCCGGACGGGCTACACCTTC; CDR3 protein: CASRRTRTGYTF
V gene: TRBV6-5; D gene: -; clone size: once; J gene: TRBJ1-5; CDR3 DNA: TGTGCCAGCAGCCCCGGGGGGGGGAGGCCCCAGCATTTT; CDR3 protein: CASSPGGGRPQHF
V gene: TRBV4-3; D gene: TRBD1; clone size: -; J gene: TRBJ2-3; CDR3 DNA: TGCGCCAGCAGCCAAGATTGGAGACAGGGGGTACTTGGGGGTACGCAGTATTTT; CDR3 protein: CASSQDWRQGVLGGTQYF
V gene: TRBV28; D gene: TRBD1; clone size: -; J gene: TRBJ2-3; CDR3 DNA: TGTGCCAGCAGTTTAGGGACAGGGGCGCCGGCCGCTACGCAGTATTTT; CDR3 protein: CASSLGTGAPAATQYF
V gene: TRBV5-1; D gene: -; clone size: -; J gene: TRBJ2-6; CDR3 DNA: TGCGCCAGCAGCTTGGCCGTCAGCTCTGGGGCCAACGTCCTGACTTTC; CDR3 protein: CASSLAVSSGANVLTF
V gene: TRBV21-1; D gene: -; clone size: -; J gene: TRBJ2-5; CDR3 DNA: TGTGCCAGCAGCACTACTAAGGGGGGGCCGTGGCAAGAGACCCAGTACTTC; CDR3 protein: CASSTTKGGPWQETQYF